The T cell receptor (beta chain) described here comes from a study of CD8+ T cells in alopecia areata. TCR sequencing used cDNA made by reverse transcription of extracted RNA. This table comes from immunoSEQ multiplex PCR, and its TCRdb copy is limited to in-frame clones, with some not included. In the table there are more than 200,000 clones, about 40% of which are singletons. The treatment here: oral pan-JAK inhibitor, 5-10 mg twice daily. Cell sorting on a FACSAria was used to separate CD4+ and CD8+ T cells from the PBMCs. Details on this clone: Its target is unknown.

V gave up 11 bases and J gave up 6 bases, with 14 bases separating them. Germline CDR1 and CDR2: SEHNR and FQNEAQ (reference sequence). CDR3 length equals 11 residues. The study, taken as a whole, reports: Greater clonality was observed in lesional scalp samples, especially alopecia totalis/universalis, versus normal scalp. Association of baseline CD8+ expansion with response is uncertain owing to one nonresponder. Scalp sequencing captures resident alphabeta T cells of normal skin too.

Sequencing was performed on CD4+ T cells sorted from blood, taken at approximately week 36, from a patient treated with tofacitinib. V usage is TRBV7-9 and J usage is TRBJ2-7; a weak D match, TRBD2 (7 bases). The origin of this receptor is a human donor with alopecia areata. DNA of the CDR3: TGTGCCGCCGGGGGAGGGGGCGAGCAGTACTTC. Translated, it gives CAAGGGGEQYF.